This passage covers 10 T cell receptor beta chains from one sample sequenced in a study of cytomegalovirus exposure and HLA in healthy donors. This PCR relied on a set of 60 Vbeta primers and 13 Jbeta primers. The protocol was immunoSEQ multiplex PCR, while the TCRdb copy is restricted to in-frame clones and leaves out a portion. The data show around 160,000 clones, 60% to 85% seen once. The specimen was PBMCs. All receptors derive from a woman aged 40 to 49 in good health and CMV-seropositive.

This clone showed up just a few times. The chain has TRBV4-2 and TRBJ1-4; the match to TRBD1 covers 7 bases. The CDR3 is made up of 16 amino acids. The trim removed 0 bases at V and 10 bases at J, leaving 11 bases unmatched. Per the germline V gene, CDR1 is LGHNA and CDR2 is YNFKEQ. The CDR3 nucleotides read TGTGCCAGCAGCCAAGATTTCGTACAGGGGTTTGGAAAACTGTTTTTT. Translation: CASSQDFVQGFGKLFF.

The chain has TRBV5-6 and TRBJ2-5; TRBD1 matches at 7 bases. The CDR3 has 15 amino acids. The junction had 7 bases not matched to a gene; V was cut back by 0 bases and J by 5 bases. Germline V lookup: CDR1 SGHDT, CDR2 YYEEEE. CDR3 in DNA: TGTGCCAGCAGCTTGGACAGGGGTGTGGGGGAGACCCAGTACTTC. Its protein product is CASSLDRGVGETQYF.

The table lists this clone with a few counts. V is TRBV30 and J is TRBJ1-2; D ambiguous. Germline V gene sequence: CDR1 GTSNPN, CDR2 SVGIG (reference sequence). This CDR3 has 12 residues. Trimming shortened V by 4 bases and J by 4 bases, and 10 bases separated the two germline ends. The CDR3 sequence: CAWKAAGYGYTF. The CDR3, as DNA: TGTGCCTGGAAGGCAGCAGGCTATGGCTACACCTTC. The full variable domain, in which reference TRBV30 and TRBJ1-2 provide the parts outside the CDR3, is SQTIHQWPATLVQPVGSPLSLECTVEGTSNPNLYWYRQAAGRGLQLLFYSVGIGQISSEVPQNLSASRPQDRQFILSSKKLLLSDSGFYLCAWKAAGYGYTFGSGTRLTVV.

V usage is TRBV10-3 and J usage is TRBJ2-7; 8 bases map to TRBD2. CDR1 ENHRY and CDR2 SYGVKD come from the germline V gene. This CDR3 has 15 residues. J lost 2 bases, V lost 4 bases, and 7 bases had no gene match. The CDR3 coding sequence is TGTGCCATCAGTGTAACGGCGGGGGGTCCCTACGAGCAGTACTTC. It is translated as CAISVTAGGPYEQYF.

This rearrangement joins TRBV9 to TRBJ2-3, with 11 bases lining up with TRBD2. The CDR3 sequence is 15 residues long. With 7 bases clipped from V and 0 bases from J, the junction kept 4 bases outside the gene matches. Germline V gene lookup returns CDR1 SGDLS and CDR2 YYNGEE. CDR3 nucleotides: TGTGCCAGCTCTAGCGGGGGGTTTAGCACAGATACGCAGTATTTT. Its protein is CASSSGGFSTDTQYF.

V is TRBV10-1 and J is TRBJ1-2; the match to TRBD1 covers 11 bases. V was clipped by 5 bases and J by 8 bases; unmatched bases: 4. The CDR3 spans 13 residues. The V gene's germline CDR1 is WNHNN and CDR2 SYGVQD (reference sequence). CDR3 bases: TGCGCCAGCAGTCCGGGACAGGGGGAGGGCTACACCTTC. This codes for CASSPGQGEGYTF.

This clone is a singleton in its sample. The chain carries TRBV15 and TRBJ2-7; 7 positions agree with TRBD2. Germline V gene lookup returns CDR1 LNHNV and CDR2 YYDKDF (reference sequence). The CDR3 has 15 amino acids. Trimming removed 4 bases from V and 1 base from J; junction bases left unmatched: 7. The CDR3 is CATSTTRGLSYEQYF. DNA of the CDR3: TGTGCCACCAGCACTACGCGGGGGTTATCCTACGAGCAGTACTTC.

The chain is built from TRBV6-1 and TRBJ1-2; TRBD1 matches 9 bases. V lost 4 bases and J lost 5; bases outside the gene matches: 2. Germline CDR1 MNHNS, CDR2 SASEGT. The CDR3 extends over 13 amino acids. Written as DNA, the CDR3 is TGTGCCAGCAGTGCCGGGACAGGGTATGGCTACACCTTC. It specifies CASSAGTGYGYTF.

The chain combines TRBV7-3 with TRBJ2-3, with TRBD2 identical over 8 bases. After removal of 0 bases from V and 2 bases from J, the junction contained 7 bases not matched to a gene. The CDR3 totals 17 residues. Looked up from germline, CDR1 is SGHTA and CDR2 is FQGTGA. DNA of the CDR3: TGTGCCAGCAGCTTAACAAAGGCGGGGGGCCTCACAGATACGCAGTATTTT. It encodes CASSLTKAGGLTDTQYF.

The CDR3 nucleotides read TGTGCCAGCAGAGGACAGGGCGGTCAGCCCCAGCATTTT. This encodes CASRGQGGQPQHF. The rearrangement joins TRBV6-1 to TRBJ1-5, with 8 bases aligning to TRBD1. The CDR3 length is 13 residues. From germline, CDR1 is MNHNS and CDR2 SASEGT. With 6 bases clipped from V and 6 bases from J, the junction kept 4 bases outside the gene matches.